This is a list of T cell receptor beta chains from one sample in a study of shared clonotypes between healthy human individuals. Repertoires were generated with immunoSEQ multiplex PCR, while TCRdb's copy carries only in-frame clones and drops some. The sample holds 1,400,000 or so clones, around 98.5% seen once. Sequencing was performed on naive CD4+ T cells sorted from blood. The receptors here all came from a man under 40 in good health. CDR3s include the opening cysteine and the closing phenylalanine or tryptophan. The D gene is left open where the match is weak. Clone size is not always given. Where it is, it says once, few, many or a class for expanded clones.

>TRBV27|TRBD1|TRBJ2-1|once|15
CASSSDRGSYNEQFF
TGTGCCAGCAGTTCGGACAGGGGGTCCTACAATGAGCAGTTCTTC
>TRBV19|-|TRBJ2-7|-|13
CASSIGGTQRQYF
TGTGCCAGTAGTATAGGAGGCACGCAAAGGCAGTACTTC
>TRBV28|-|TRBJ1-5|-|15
CASSFGDRYNQPQHF
TGTGCCAGCAGTTTTGGGGATAGGTACAATCAGCCCCAGCATTTT
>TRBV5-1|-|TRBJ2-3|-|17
CASSLASSGTSTDTQYF
TGCGCCAGCAGCTTGGCCAGCAGCGGCACTAGCACAGATACGCAGTATTTT
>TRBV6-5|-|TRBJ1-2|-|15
CASSYRDNRKGGYTF
TGTGCCAGCAGTTACCGGGACAACCGCAAGGGTGGCTACACCTTC
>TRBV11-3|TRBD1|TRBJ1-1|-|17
CASSWKNRGERNTEAFF
TGTGCCAGCAGCTGGAAAAACAGGGGGGAAAGGAACACTGAAGCTTTCTTT
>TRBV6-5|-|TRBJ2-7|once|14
CASSYSGTYYEQYF
TGTGCCAGCAGTTACTCTGGGACATACTACGAGCAGTACTTC
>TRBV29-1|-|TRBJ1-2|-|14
CSTRLSLGQPPDTF
TGCAGCACGCGACTTTCTTTAGGGCAACCTCCGGACACCTTC
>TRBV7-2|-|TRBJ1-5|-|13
CASSLDSNQPQHF
TGTGCCAGCAGCCTGGACAGCAATCAGCCCCAGCATTTT
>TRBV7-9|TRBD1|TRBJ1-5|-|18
CASSLVQGASYSNQPQHF
TGTGCCAGCAGCTTAGTACAGGGGGCCTCATATAGCAATCAGCCCCAGCATTTT
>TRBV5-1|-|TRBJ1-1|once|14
CASSSTGLNTEAFF
TGCGCCAGCAGCTCGACAGGATTGAACACTGAAGCTTTCTTT
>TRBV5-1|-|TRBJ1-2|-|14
CASSLSGQSYGYTF
TGCGCCAGCAGCTTGTCGGGACAATCCTATGGCTACACCTTC
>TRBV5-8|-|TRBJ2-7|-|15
CASSLLGQRGDEQYF
TGTGCCAGCAGCTTGTTAGGACAGAGGGGCGACGAGCAGTACTTC